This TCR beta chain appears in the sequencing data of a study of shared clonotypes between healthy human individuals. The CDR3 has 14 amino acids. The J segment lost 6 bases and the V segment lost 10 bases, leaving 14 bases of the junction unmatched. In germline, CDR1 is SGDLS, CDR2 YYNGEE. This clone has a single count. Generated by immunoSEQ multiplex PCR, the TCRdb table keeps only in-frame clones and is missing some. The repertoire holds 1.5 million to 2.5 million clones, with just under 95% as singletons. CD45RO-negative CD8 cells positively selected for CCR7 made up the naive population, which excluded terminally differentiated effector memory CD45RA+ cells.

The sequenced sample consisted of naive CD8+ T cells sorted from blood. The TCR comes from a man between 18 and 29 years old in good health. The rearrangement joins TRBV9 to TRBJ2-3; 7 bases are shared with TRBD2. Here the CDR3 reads CAGGGSASGDTQYF. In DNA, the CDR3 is TGTGCCGGAGGCGGGAGTGCCTCGGGGGATACGCAGTATTTT.